Listed below are T cell receptor beta chains from one sample, sequenced in a study of blood T cell repertoires in COVID-19. Clones were read by immunoSEQ multiplex PCR, and TCRdb kept only the in-frame ones, dropping some. This table has about 46,000 clones, about 89% appearing once. The sequenced sample was peripheral blood. Receptors were obtained from a man aged 55 to 70 with active or convalescent COVID-19. Each CDR3 is given with its conserved first and last residue. The D gene is left open where the match is weak. Clone sizes are given selectively: once, few, many, or a class where the clone is expanded.

D: TRBD1
V: TRBV7-2
size: few
J: TRBJ2-1
CDR3: CASSLGQGLDEQFF
DNA: TGTGCCAGCAGCTTAGGACAGGGTCTAGATGAGCAGTTCTTC

D: TRBD1
V: TRBV4-1
size: few
J: TRBJ1-1
CDR3: CASSQGPGTGTAEAFF
DNA: TGCGCCAGCAGCCAGGGTCCCGGGACAGGGACCGCTGAAGCTTTCTTT

D: TRBD1
V: TRBV29-1
size: NA
J: TRBJ1-5
CDR3: CSVVGGLGQPQHF
DNA: TGCAGCGTTGTAGGGGGCCTTGGTCAGCCCCAGCATTTT

D: NA
V: TRBV28
size: NA
J: TRBJ1-5
CDR3: CASSNTGLEPQHF
DNA: TGTGCCAGCAGCAATACAGGGCTGGAGCCCCAGCATTTT

D: NA
V: TRBV29-1
size: few
J: TRBJ2-7
CDR3: CSGGDTAYEQYF
DNA: TGCAGCGGGGGGGACACCGCCTACGAGCAGTACTTC

D: NA
V: TRBV4-2
size: once
J: TRBJ2-3
CDR3: CASSQVRGSTDTQYF
DNA: TGTGCCAGCAGCCAAGTGAGGGGGAGCACAGATACGCAGTATTTT

D: NA
V: TRBV4-2
size: NA
J: TRBJ2-7
CDR3: CASSQERTGTLYEQYF
DNA: TGTGCCAGCAGCCAAGAGAGGACCGGGACACTCTACGAGCAGTACTTC

D: NA
V: TRBV3-1/TRBV3-2
size: NA
J: TRBJ1-2
CDR3: CASSLGGGDGYGYTF
DNA: TGTGCCAGCAGTCTCGGAGGAGGGGACGGCTATGGCTACACCTTC

D: NA
V: TRBV10-3
size: NA
J: TRBJ1-1
CDR3: CAIRGTPNTEAFF
DNA: TGTGCCATCAGGGGGACACCGAACACTGAAGCTTTCTTT

D: NA
V: TRBV5-1
size: NA
J: TRBJ2-1
CDR3: CASSPGTHHNEQFF
DNA: TGCGCCAGCAGCCCTGGGACACACCACAATGAGCAGTTCTTC

D: NA
V: TRBV5-5
size: NA
J: TRBJ2-1
CDR3: CASSLVGSYNEQFF
DNA: TGTGCCAGCAGCTTGGTCGGGTCCTACAATGAGCAGTTCTTC

D: TRBD2
V: TRBV7-2
size: NA
J: TRBJ2-3
CDR3: CASSLVRSSGGASDTQYF
DNA: TGTGCCAGCAGCTTAGTTCGTTCTAGCGGGGGGGCATCAGATACGCAGTATTTT

D: TRBD1
V: TRBV9
size: NA
J: TRBJ2-1
CDR3: CASSAGTGGLNEQFF
DNA: TGTGCCAGCAGCGCGGGGACAGGGGGGCTCAATGAGCAGTTCTTC

D: TRBD1
V: TRBV10-3
size: NA
J: TRBJ1-1
CDR3: CAISQTGDTEAFF
DNA: TGTGCCATCAGCCAGACAGGGGACACTGAAGCTTTCTTT

D: TRBD1
V: TRBV27
size: NA
J: TRBJ1-5
CDR3: CASSLIRGDQPQHF
DNA: TGTGCCAGCAGTTTAATCAGGGGGGATCAGCCCCAGCATTTT

D: TRBD1
V: TRBV30
size: NA
J: TRBJ1-1
CDR3: CAWSPYSGTANTEAFF
DNA: TGTGCCTGGAGTCCTTACTCCGGGACAGCTAACACTGAAGCTTTCTTT

D: TRBD1
V: TRBV5-1
size: NA
J: TRBJ2-2
CDR3: CASSPPWTGGTGELFF
DNA: TGCGCCAGCAGCCCCCCCTGGACAGGCGGGACCGGGGAGCTGTTTTTT

D: TRBD1
V: TRBV15
size: NA
J: TRBJ1-2
CDR3: CATSSTGGAGGYTF
DNA: TGTGCCACCAGCAGCACAGGGGGCGCAGGCGGCTACACCTTC

D: TRBD1
V: TRBV5-1
size: NA
J: TRBJ2-1
CDR3: CASSLEYRGGYNEQFF
DNA: TGCGCCAGCAGCTTGGAGTACAGGGGCGGGTACAATGAGCAGTTCTTC

D: NA
V: TRBV6-2/TRBV6-3
size: NA
J: TRBJ1-5
CDR3: CASSYGRAGGHQPQHF
DNA: TGTGCCAGCAGTTATGGTCGGGCGGGGGGCCATCAGCCCCAGCATTTT

D: TRBD2
V: TRBV11-2
size: NA
J: TRBJ2-3
CDR3: CASSLGTSGGGDTQYF
DNA: TGTGCCAGCAGCTTAGGTACCAGCGGGGGAGGGGATACGCAGTATTTT

D: TRBD1
V: TRBV20-1
size: NA
J: TRBJ1-2
CDR3: CSAGALGTGSF
DNA: TGCAGTGCTGGGGCTCTGGGGACAGGGTCCTTC

D: NA
V: TRBV19
size: NA
J: TRBJ2-3
CDR3: CASSQADTQYF
DNA: TGTGCCAGTAGCCAGGCTGATACGCAGTATTTT

D: NA
V: TRBV5-4
size: NA
J: TRBJ1-1
CDR3: CASSPRAVDTEAFF
DNA: TGTGCCAGCAGCCCGCGGGCGGTCGACACTGAAGCTTTCTTT

D: NA
V: TRBV28
size: NA
J: TRBJ2-2
CDR3: CASVRGTGELFF
DNA: TGTGCCAGCGTGCGGGGAACCGGGGAGCTGTTTTTT

D: TRBD1
V: TRBV5-1
size: NA
J: TRBJ2-2
CDR3: CASSTKTGGDTGELFF
DNA: TGCGCCAGCAGCACAAAGACAGGGGGCGACACCGGGGAGCTGTTTTTT

D: TRBD1
V: TRBV18
size: NA
J: TRBJ1-1
CDR3: CASSPGTGGTEAFF
DNA: TGTGCCAGCTCACCCGGGACAGGGGGGACTGAAGCTTTCTTT

D: TRBD1
V: TRBV5-1
size: NA
J: TRBJ1-2
CDR3: CASSLSRGKDGYTF
DNA: TGCGCCAGCAGCTTGTCCAGGGGGAAAGATGGCTACACCTTC